The present T cell receptor (beta chain) was sequenced within a study of naive and memory T cell subsets. This clonotype showed up just a few times. Two oligonucleotides, mixed equimolar, formed the beta constant-region primer covering TRBC1 and TRBC2. Ligated cDNA was amplified by four rounds of PCR with nested alpha and beta constant-region primers and SP2. One entry per CDR3 protein results from TCRdb running MiXCR on the UMI-ligation and nested PCR reads. The profile shows 95,000 to 150,000 distinct CDR3 sequences, 36% of them singletons. The CDR3 spans 15 residues. The germline CDR1 and CDR2 sequences are SNHLY and FYNNEI. V lost 7 bases, J lost 7 bases, and 17 bases lay in between.

The clonotype comes from a human donor in good health. Sequenced: central memory CD4+ T cells from blood. The J gene is TRBJ1-6, the V gene TRBV2; D might be TRBD1 (5 bases). CDR3 region: CASTVTGTSNSPLHF. The CDR3 DNA sequence: TGTGCCAGCACCGTTACCGGGACTTCAAATTCACCCCTCCACTTT.